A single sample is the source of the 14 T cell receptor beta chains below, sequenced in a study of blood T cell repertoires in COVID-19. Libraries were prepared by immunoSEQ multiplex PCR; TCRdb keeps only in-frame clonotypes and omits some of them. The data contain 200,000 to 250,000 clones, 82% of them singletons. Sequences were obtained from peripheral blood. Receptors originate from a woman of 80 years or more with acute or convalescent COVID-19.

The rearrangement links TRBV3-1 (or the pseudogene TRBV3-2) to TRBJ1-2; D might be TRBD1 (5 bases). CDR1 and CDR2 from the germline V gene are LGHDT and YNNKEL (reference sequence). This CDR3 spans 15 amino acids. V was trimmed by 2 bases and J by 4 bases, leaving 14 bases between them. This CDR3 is CASSQRAGPIYGYTF. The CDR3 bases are TGTGCCAGCAGCCAACGGGCAGGGCCTATCTATGGCTACACCTTC.

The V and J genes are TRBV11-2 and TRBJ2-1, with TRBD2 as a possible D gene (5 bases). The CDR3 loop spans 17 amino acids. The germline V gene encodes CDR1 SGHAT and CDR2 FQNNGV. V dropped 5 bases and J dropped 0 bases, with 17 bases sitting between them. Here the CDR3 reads CASSHRGLVSSYNEQFF. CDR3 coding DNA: TGTGCCAGCAGCCATCGAGGGCTAGTCAGCTCCTACAATGAGCAGTTCTTC.

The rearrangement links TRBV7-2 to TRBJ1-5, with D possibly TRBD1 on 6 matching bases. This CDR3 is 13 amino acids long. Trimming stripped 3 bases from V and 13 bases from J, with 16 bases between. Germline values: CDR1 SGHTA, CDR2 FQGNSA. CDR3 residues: CASSFRGPNWQHF. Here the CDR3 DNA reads TGTGCCAGCAGCTTCAGGGGACCTAATTGGCAGCATTTT.

This chain's CDR3 is CASSSLTGGPGNEQFF. As DNA, the CDR3 is TGCGCCAGCAGCTCCCTGACGGGGGGGCCAGGTAATGAGCAGTTCTTC. The chain carries TRBV5-1 and TRBJ2-1; TRBD2 aligns across 8 bases. This CDR3 spans 16 amino acids. Germline V gene lookup returns CDR1 SGHRS and CDR2 YFSETQ. V lost 3 bases, J lost 7 bases, and 12 bases stayed unmatched.

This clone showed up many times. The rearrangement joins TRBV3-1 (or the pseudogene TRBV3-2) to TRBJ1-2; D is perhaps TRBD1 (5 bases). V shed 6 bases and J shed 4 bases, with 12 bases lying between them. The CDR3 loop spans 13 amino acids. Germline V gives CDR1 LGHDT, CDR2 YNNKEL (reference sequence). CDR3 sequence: CASRNSGAYGYTF. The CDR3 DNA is TGTGCCAGCAGGAATAGCGGGGCCTATGGCTACACCTTC.

CDR3 sequence reads: CASSQGGGPNYGYTF. The DNA for the CDR3 is TGTGCCAGCAGCCAAGGGGGAGGGCCTAACTATGGCTACACCTTC. The chain links TRBV3-1 (or the pseudogene TRBV3-2) to TRBJ1-2; D remains unclear. Per germline, CDR1 LGHDT and CDR2 YNNKEL (reference sequence). The CDR3 contains 15 residues. The ends were cut back, 1 base at V and 0 bases at J, with 9 bases in the middle.

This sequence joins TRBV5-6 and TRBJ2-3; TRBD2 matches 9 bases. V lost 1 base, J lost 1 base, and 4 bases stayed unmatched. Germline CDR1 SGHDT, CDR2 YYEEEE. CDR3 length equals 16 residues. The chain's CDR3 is CASSLLSGGGTDTQYF. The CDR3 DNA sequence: TGTGCCAGCAGCTTGCTTAGCGGGGGAGGCACAGATACGCAGTATTTT.

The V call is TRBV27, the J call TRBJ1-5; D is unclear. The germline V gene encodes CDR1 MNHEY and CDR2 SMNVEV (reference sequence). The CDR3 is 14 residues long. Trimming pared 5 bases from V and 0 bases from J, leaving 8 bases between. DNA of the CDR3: TGTGCCAGCAGTCCGTCGTATAGCAATCAGCCCCAGCATTTT. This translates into CASSPSYSNQPQHF.

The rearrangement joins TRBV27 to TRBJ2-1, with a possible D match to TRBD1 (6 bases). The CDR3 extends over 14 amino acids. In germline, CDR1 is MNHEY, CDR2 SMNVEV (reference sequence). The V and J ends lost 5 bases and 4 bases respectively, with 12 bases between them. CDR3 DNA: TGTGCCAGCAGTGGGGGCGGACCGTACAATGAGCAGTTCTTC. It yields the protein CASSGGGPYNEQFF.

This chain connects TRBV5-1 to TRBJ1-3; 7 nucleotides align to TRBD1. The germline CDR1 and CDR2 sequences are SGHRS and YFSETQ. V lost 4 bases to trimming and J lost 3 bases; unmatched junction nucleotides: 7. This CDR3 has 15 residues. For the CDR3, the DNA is TGCGCCAGCAGCCCACAGGGGACTAGTGGAAACACCATATATTTT. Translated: CASSPQGTSGNTIYF.

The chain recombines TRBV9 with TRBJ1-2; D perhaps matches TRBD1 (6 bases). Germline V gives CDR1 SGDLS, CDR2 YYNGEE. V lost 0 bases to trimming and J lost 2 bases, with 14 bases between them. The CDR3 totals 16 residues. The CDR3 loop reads CASSVAKTGRNYGYTF. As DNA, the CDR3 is TGTGCCAGCAGCGTAGCTAAGACAGGCCGGAACTATGGCTACACCTTC.

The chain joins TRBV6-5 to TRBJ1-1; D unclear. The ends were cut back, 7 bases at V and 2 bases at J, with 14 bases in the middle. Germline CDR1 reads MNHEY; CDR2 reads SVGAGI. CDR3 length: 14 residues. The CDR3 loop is CASTSPGINTEAFF. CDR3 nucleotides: TGTGCCAGCACCTCCCCGGGTATCAACACTGAAGCTTTCTTT.

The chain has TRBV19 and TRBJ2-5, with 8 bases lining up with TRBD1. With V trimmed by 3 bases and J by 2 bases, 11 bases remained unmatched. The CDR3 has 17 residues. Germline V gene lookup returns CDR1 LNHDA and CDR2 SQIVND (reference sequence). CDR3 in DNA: TGTGCCAGTAGTATCATCCGAGGACAGGGAGAGCAAGAGACCCAGTACTTC. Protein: CASSIIRGQGEQETQYF.

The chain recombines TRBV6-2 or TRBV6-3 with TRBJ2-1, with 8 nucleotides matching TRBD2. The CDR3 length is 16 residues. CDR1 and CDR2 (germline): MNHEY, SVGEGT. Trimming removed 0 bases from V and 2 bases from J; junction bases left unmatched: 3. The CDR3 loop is CASSYSPGGAYNEQFF. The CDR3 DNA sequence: TGTGCCAGCAGTTACTCACCGGGGGGGGCCTACAATGAGCAGTTCTTC.